The next 17 T cell receptor beta chains were all read from a single sample in a study of blood T cells in healthy people across ages. The second PCR ran roughly 6 to 12 cycles with a sample-barcoded 5' primer and J-beta primers. TCRdb ran MiXCR on the 5' RACE reads and lists one entry per CDR3 protein. This table holds roughly 700,000 distinct CDR3 sequences, roughly 32% found once. The specimen sequenced was blood. These receptors came from a woman older than 75 in good health.

Ten or more counts support this clonotype. The chain employs TRBV6-1 and TRBJ2-5; D remains unclear. The CDR3 runs to 14 residues. V was shortened by 7 bases and J by 4 bases, with 16 bases between the two germline ends. Germline V lookup: CDR1 MNHNS, CDR2 SASEGT. CDR3: CASNLVIIGETQYF. DNA for the CDR3: TGTGCCAGCAATTTAGTAATCATCGGAGAGACCCAGTACTTC.

This clonotype was counted ten times or more. This chain links TRBV5-1 with TRBJ1-6, with D unclear. Germline V CDR1 and CDR2: SGHRS, YFSETQ. The V end lost 0 bases, the J end lost 12 bases, and 7 bases lay between the germline ends. The CDR3 is 12 amino acids. The CDR3 nucleotides read TGCGCCAGCAGCTTGGGATCGGAACCCCTCCACTTT. Its protein product is CASSLGSEPLHF.

In this sample, this clonotype turned up a few times. The chain joins TRBV18 to TRBJ1-6; 10 positions agree with TRBD1. The CDR3 runs to 16 residues. V shed 3 bases, J shed 4 bases, and the junction held 3 bases outside the gene matches. The V gene's germline CDR1 is KGHSH and CDR2 LQKENI. The CDR3: CASSPRTGGYNSPLHF. In DNA form, the CDR3 reads TGTGCCAGCTCACCTAGGACAGGGGGATATAATTCACCCCTCCACTTT.

The chain is built from TRBV6-5 and TRBJ1-1; D is unclear. The CDR3 is 14 residues long. V gave up 5 bases and J gave up 0 bases, with 10 bases separating them. Germline loops: CDR1 MNHEY, CDR2 SVGAGI. In DNA, the CDR3 is TGTGCCAGCAGTCTTCTAGCTTTGAACACTGAAGCTTTCTTT. Protein: CASSLLALNTEAFF.

This clonotype was detected only a few times. The chain has TRBV18 and TRBJ2-1; tentative D call: TRBD1 (5 bases). Between the trimmed V and J ends, which lost 3 bases and 7 bases, there was a span of 19 bases. Germline CDR1 KGHSH, CDR2 LQKENI. The CDR3 extends over 16 amino acids. CDR3 region: CASSPSRTRAGNEQFF. CDR3 nucleotides: TGTGCCAGCTCACCCTCGCGGACAAGGGCAGGGAATGAGCAGTTCTTC.

With respect to this clonotype: The CDR3 ends on some other residue instead of the conserved phenylalanine or tryptophan, so this is likely a read error. It is unclear where the CDR3 begins or ends on the DNA, so no DNA is shown, and the CDR3 is as TCRdb lists it. The CDR3 reads CASSLVAGGLNNELFV. This chain links TRBV7-2 with TRBJ2-1; the tabulated D call, TRBD2, remains unverified against the DNA. Germline values: CDR1 SGHTA, CDR2 FQGNSA. The CDR3 spans 16 residues, counting both ends.

This clonotype was found many times. V usage is TRBV20-1 and J usage is TRBJ2-5; the D is unclear. Germline V gene data show CDR1 as DFQATT and CDR2 as SNEGSKA (reference sequence). The CDR3 extends over 12 amino acids. V was clipped by 6 bases and J by 2 bases, with 10 bases between them. CDR3 sequence reads: CSAEEVQETQYF. The CDR3 DNA is TGCAGTGCCGAAGAAGTACAAGAGACCCAGTACTTC.

Note on this clonotype: One end of the junction is discordant with germline, which a read error may explain. V and J are TRBV7-9 and TRBJ2-3; D not certain. The CDR3 length is 15 residues. Germline V gene data show CDR1 as SEHNR and CDR2 as FQNEAQ (reference sequence). The CDR3 DNA is TGTGCCAGCGGCCTACCGGGCCAGAAGGCAGATACGCGGTATTTT. The encoded protein is CASGLPGQKADTRYF.

This clonotype was observed many times. V and J are TRBV6-1 and TRBJ1-2; no clear D gene. The CDR3 spans 15 residues. Germline assignment: CDR1 MNHNS and CDR2 SASEGT. Trimming left V 3 bases short and J 4 bases short, with 15 bases between. CDR3 nucleotides: TGTGCCAGCAGTGACGGTCAAAGGGCAAGCTATGGCTACACCTTC. Its protein is CASSDGQRASYGYTF.

This clonotype has a count of ten or more. The rearrangement links TRBV30 to TRBJ1-2, with TRBD1 identical over 7 bases. V gave up 5 bases and J gave up 3 bases; unmatched junction bases: 6. The germline V gene has CDR1 GTSNPN and CDR2 SVGIG (reference sequence). The CDR3 is 13 residues long. The CDR3 region is CAWAGQAYYGYTF. CDR3 nucleotide sequence: TGTGCCTGGGCCGGACAGGCGTACTATGGCTACACCTTC.

This clonotype was counted at least ten times. This chain joins TRBV6-1 and TRBJ2-1; 7 positions match TRBD1. J lost 2 bases, V lost 6 bases, and 13 bases had no gene match. The CDR3 is 17 amino acids. The germline CDR1 and CDR2 sequences are MNHNS and SASEGT. The CDR3: CASSSRSRQGPYNEQFF. The CDR3 DNA reads TGTGCCAGCAGCTCCAGGTCCCGACAGGGCCCCTACAATGAGCAGTTCTTC.

In this sample, this clonotype turned up once. The CDR3 region has the DNA TGCGCCAGCAGCCAAGAGAGGGCGGTACCCACTGAAGCTTTCTTT. Its translation is CASSQERAVPTEAFF. The chain employs TRBV4-1 and TRBJ1-1; D ambiguous. The germline CDR1 and CDR2 sequences are MGHRA and YSYEKL. This CDR3 spans 15 amino acids. The V and J ends lost 0 bases and 4 bases respectively, with 12 bases between them.

In its sample, this clonotype was seen a few times. This chain joins TRBV6-2 or TRBV6-3 and TRBJ2-5; tentative D call: TRBD2 (6 bases). Trimming shortened V by 7 bases and J by 4 bases, and 16 bases separated the two germline ends. This CDR3 has 14 residues. Germline CDR1 is MNHEY and CDR2 is SVGEGT. The CDR3 is CASTRVGGPETQYF. CDR3 DNA sequence: TGTGCCAGCACCCGAGTGGGGGGACCAGAGACCCAGTACTTC.

This clonotype was recorded many times. The V and J genes are TRBV20-1 and TRBJ2-5; possibly TRBD2 for D (7 bases). CDR1 and CDR2 (germline): DFQATT, SNEGSKA (reference sequence). Trimming took 5 bases from V and 6 from J, leaving 13 bases between them. The length of the CDR3 is 12 residues. CDR3: CSAGGGGKTQYF. The CDR3 DNA sequence: TGCAGTGCTGGGGGAGGGGGAAAGACCCAGTACTTC.

This clonotype was recorded at least ten times. The rearrangement links TRBV9 to TRBJ2-7, with D perhaps TRBD1 (6 bases). The V gene lost 0 bases and the J gene lost 2 bases, with 12 bases spanning the gap. This CDR3 spans 15 amino acids. Germline-derived CDR1 and CDR2 are SGDLS and YYNGEE. CDR3 DNA sequence: TGTGCCAGCAGCGTAGAGGTAGGGGACACCTACGAGCAGTACTTC. The encoded protein is CASSVEVGDTYEQYF.

The chain uses TRBV10-3 and TRBJ2-2, with unresolved D. Between the trimmed V and J ends, which lost 0 bases and 3 bases, there was a span of 5 bases. This CDR3 has 14 amino acids. CDR1 and CDR2 (germline): ENHRY, SYGVKD. The CDR3 DNA reads as TGTGCCATCAGTGAGTCGAGACACACCGGGGAGCTGTTTTTT. It encodes CAISESRHTGELFF.

This clonotype was picked up many times. V usage is TRBV30 and J usage is TRBJ2-5; D tentatively fits TRBD1 or TRBD2 (5 bases each). Trimming stripped 1 base from V and 3 bases from J, with 9 bases between. The CDR3 loop spans 13 amino acids. In germline, CDR1 is GTSNPN, CDR2 SVGIG (reference sequence). The DNA for the CDR3 is TGTGCCTGGAGTGATGGGACGAAAGAGACCCAGTACTTC. This sequence encodes CAWSDGTKETQYF.